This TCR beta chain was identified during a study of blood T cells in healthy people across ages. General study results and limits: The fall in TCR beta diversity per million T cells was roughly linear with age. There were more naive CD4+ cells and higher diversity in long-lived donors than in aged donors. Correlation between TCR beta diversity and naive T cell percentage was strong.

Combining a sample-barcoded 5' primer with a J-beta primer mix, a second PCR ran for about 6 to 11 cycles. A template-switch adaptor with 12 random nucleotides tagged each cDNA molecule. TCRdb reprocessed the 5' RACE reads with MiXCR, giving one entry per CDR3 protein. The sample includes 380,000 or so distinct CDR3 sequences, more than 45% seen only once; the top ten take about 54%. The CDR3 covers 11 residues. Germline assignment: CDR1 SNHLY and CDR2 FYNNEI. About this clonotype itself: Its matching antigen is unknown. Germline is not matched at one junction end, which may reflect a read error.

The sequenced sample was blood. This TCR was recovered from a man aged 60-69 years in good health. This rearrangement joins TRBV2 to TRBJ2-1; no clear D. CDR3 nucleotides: TGTGCCTACGGAAGGGTGAGTGAGCGGTTCTTC. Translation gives CAYGRVSERFF. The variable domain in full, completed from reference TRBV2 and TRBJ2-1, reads EPEVTQTPSHQVTQMGQEVILRCVPISNHLYFYWYRQILGQKVEFLVSFYNNEISEKSEIFDDQFSVERPDGSNFTLKIRSTKLEDSAMYFCAYGRVSERFFGPGTRLTVL.